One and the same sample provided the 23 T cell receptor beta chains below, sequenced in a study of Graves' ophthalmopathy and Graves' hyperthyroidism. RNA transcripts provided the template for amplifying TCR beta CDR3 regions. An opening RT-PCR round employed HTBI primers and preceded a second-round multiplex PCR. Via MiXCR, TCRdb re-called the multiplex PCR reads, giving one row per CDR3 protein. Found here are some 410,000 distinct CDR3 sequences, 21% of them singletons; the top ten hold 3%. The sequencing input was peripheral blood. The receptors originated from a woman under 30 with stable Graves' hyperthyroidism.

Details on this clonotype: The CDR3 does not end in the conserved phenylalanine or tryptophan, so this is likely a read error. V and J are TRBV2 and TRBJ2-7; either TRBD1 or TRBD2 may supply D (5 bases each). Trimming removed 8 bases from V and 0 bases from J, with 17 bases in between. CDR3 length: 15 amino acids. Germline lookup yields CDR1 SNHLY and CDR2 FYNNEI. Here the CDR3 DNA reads TGTGCCAGCGACCGGGGAGAGGGGAGCTCCTACGAGCAGTACGAC. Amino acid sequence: CASDRGEGSSYEQYD.

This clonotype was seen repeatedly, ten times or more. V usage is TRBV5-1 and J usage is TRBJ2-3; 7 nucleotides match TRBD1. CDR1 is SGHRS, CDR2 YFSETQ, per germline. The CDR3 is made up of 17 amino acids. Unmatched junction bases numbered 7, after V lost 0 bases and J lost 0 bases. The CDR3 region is CASSLAPGTVSTDTQYF. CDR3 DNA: TGCGCCAGCAGCTTGGCCCCCGGGACAGTTAGCACAGATACGCAGTATTTT.

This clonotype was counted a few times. As DNA, the CDR3 is TGTGCCAGCAGTTACAGTATGGCGGAGCAAGAGACCCAGTACTTC. It encodes CASSYSMAEQETQYF. The chain combines TRBV6-5 with TRBJ2-5; no reliable D call. The CDR3 spans 15 residues. The V end lost 2 bases, the J end lost 2 bases, and 12 bases lay between the germline ends. Germline lookup yields CDR1 MNHEY and CDR2 SVGAGI.

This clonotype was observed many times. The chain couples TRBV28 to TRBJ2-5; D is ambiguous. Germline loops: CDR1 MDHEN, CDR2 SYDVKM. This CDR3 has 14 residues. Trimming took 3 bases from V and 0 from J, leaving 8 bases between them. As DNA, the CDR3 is TGTGCCAGCAGTTTCGTACGGCACCAAGAGACCCAGTACTTC. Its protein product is CASSFVRHQETQYF.

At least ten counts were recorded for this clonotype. The CDR3 loop is CASTSGSYEQYF. The CDR3 bases are TGTGCCAGCACTAGCGGGAGCTACGAGCAGTACTTC. The chain employs TRBV28 and TRBJ2-7, with 10 bases lining up with TRBD2. The J segment lost 3 bases and the V segment lost 7 bases, leaving 0 bases of the junction unmatched. The CDR3 is 12 residues long. Germline CDR1 is MDHEN and CDR2 is SYDVKM.

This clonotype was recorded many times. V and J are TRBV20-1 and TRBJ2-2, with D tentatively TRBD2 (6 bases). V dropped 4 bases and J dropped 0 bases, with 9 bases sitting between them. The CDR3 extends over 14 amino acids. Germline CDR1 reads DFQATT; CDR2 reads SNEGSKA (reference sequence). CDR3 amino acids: CSATGTPNTGELFF. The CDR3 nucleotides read TGCAGTGCTACCGGGACTCCGAACACCGGGGAGCTGTTTTTT.

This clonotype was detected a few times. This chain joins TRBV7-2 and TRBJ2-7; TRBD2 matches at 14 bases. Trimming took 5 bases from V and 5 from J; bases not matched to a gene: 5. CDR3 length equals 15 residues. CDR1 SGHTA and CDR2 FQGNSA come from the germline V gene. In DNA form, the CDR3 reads TGTGCCAGCAGCATGACTAGCGGGAGGGCCCACGAGCAGTACTTC. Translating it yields CASSMTSGRAHEQYF.

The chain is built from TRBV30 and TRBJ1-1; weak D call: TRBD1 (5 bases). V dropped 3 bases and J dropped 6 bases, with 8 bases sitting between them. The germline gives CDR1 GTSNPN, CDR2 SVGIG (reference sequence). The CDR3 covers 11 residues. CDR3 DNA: TGTGCCTGGAGGCGGGGACCTGAAGCTTTCTTT. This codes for CAWRRGPEAFF.

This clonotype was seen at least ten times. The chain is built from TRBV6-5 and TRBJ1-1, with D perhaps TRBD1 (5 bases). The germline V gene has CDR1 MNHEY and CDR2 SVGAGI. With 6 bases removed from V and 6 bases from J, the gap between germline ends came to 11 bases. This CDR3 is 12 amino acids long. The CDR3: CASSRRGAEAFF. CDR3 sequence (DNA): TGTGCCAGCAGCCGTCGGGGGGCTGAAGCTTTCTTT.

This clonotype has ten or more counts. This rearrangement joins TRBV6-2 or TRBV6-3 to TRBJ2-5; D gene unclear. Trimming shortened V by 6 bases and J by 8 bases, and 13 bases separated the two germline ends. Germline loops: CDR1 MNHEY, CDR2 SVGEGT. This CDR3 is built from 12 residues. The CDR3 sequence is CASRGIVDTQYF. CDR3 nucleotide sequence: TGTGCCAGCAGGGGTATTGTGGATACCCAGTACTTC.

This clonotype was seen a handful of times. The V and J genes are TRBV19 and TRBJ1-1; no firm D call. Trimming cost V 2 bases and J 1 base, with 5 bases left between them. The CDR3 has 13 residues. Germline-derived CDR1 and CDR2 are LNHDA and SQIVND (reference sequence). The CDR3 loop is CASSIQANTEAFF. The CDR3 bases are TGTGCCAGTAGTATACAAGCGAACACTGAAGCTTTCTTT.

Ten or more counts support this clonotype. CDR3 residues: CASSLEFYGYTF. The CDR3 bases are TGTGCCAGCAGTTTAGAATTCTATGGCTACACCTTC. This sequence joins TRBV12-3 or TRBV12-4 and TRBJ1-2; D unclear. With 1 base removed from V and 4 bases from J, the gap between germline ends came to 4 bases. CDR3 size: 12 residues.

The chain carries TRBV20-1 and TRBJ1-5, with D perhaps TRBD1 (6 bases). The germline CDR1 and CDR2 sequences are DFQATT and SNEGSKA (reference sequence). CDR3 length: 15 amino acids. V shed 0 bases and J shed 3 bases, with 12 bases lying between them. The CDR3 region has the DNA TGCAGTGCTAGAGACCTGGGACACGTCAATCAGCCCCAGCATTTT. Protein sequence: CSARDLGHVNQPQHF.

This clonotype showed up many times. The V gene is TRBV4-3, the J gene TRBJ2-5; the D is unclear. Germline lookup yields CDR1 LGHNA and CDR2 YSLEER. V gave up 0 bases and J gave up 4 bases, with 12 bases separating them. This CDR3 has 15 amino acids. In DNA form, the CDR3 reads TGCGCCAGCAGCCAAGAGGCTAGACTCGGAGAGACCCAGTACTTC. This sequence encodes CASSQEARLGETQYF.

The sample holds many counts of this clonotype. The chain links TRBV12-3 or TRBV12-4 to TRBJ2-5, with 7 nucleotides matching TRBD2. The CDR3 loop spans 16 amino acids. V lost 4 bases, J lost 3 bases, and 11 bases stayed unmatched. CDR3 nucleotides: TGTGCCAGCAGTTCCCTGTTTGTGGCGGGAGAAGAGACCCAGTACTTC. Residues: CASSSLFVAGEETQYF.

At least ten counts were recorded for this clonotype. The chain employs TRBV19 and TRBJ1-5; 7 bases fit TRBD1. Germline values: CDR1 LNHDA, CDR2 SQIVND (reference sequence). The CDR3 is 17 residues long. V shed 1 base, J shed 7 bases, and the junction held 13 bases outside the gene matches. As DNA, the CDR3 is TGTGCCAGTAGTATAGGACTGGACAGGAATCCGTACCAGCCCCAGCATTTT. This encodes CASSIGLDRNPYQPQHF.

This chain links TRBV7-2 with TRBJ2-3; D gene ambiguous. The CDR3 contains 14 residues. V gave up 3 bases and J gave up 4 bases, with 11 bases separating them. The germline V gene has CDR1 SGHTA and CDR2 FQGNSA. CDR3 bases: TGTGCCAGCAGCTTCAACTCCCTGGCAGATACGCAGTATTTT. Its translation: CASSFNSLADTQYF.

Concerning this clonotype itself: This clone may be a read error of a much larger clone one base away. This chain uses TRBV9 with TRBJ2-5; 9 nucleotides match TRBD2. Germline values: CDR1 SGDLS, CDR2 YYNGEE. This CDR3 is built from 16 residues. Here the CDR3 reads CASSVAGTSSRESQYF. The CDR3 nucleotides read TGTGCCAGCAGCGTAGCTGGGACTAGCTCAAGAGAGAGCCAGTACTTC. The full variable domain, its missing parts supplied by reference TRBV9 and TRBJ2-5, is DSGVTQTPKHLITATGQRVTLRCSPRSGDLSVYWYQQSLDQGLQFLIQYYNGEERAKGNILERFSAQQFPDLHSELNLSSLELGDSALYFCASSVAGTSSRESQYFGPGTRLLVL.

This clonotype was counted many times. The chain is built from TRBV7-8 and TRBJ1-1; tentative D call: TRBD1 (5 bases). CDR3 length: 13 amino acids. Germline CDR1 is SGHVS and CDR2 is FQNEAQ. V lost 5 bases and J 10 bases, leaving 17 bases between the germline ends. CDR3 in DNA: TGTGCCAGCAGCAACGGTGAAGGGACCGGAGCTTTCTTT. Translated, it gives CASSNGEGTGAFF.

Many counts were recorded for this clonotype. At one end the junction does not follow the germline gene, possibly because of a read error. For the CDR3, the DNA is TGTGCTAGCAGCTTAATAGCGGGAGCGACCACCGGGGAGCTGTTTTTT. Translated, it gives CASSLIAGATTGELFF. This chain joins TRBV7-7 and TRBJ2-2, with 9 bases lining up with TRBD2. Germline CDR1 is SSHAT and CDR2 is FNYEAQ (reference sequence). This CDR3 has 16 amino acids.

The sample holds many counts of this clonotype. CDR3 region: CASLEWGGAINTEAFF. The CDR3 DNA reads as TGTGCCAGCCTTGAATGGGGGGGGGCTATAAACACTGAAGCTTTCTTT. The chain carries TRBV28 and TRBJ1-1; D perhaps matches TRBD1 (6 bases). Germline V gene data show CDR1 as MDHEN and CDR2 as SYDVKM. The CDR3 extends over 16 amino acids. The V gene lost 8 bases and the J gene lost 2 bases, with 21 bases spanning the gap.

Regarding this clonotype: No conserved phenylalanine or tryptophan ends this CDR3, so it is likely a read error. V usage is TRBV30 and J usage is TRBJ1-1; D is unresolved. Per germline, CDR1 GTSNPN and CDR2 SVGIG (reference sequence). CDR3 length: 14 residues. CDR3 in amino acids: CAWSVSPMNTGAFL. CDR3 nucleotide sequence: TGTGCCTGGAGTGTTTCCCCGATGAACACTGGAGCTTTCCTT.

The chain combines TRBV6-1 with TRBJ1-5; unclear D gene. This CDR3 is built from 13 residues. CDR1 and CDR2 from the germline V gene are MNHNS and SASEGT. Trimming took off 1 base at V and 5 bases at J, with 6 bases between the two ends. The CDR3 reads CASSEDRHQPQHF. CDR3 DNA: TGTGCCAGCAGTGAAGATCGCCATCAGCCCCAGCATTTT.